A selection of T cell receptor beta chains follows, all from one sample in a study of metastatic and nonmetastatic thyroid tumors. From the PCR reads, TCRdb re-called clones with MiXCR. The sample contains approximately 31,000 clones, roughly 18% of which appear only once. Sequencing was done on a sample of blood. The source of these receptors is a female donor with papillary thyroid cancer or a benign thyroid nodule (not recorded which). Some clones in this sample may be carry-over from other donors' samples. CDR3s include the opening cysteine and the closing phenylalanine or tryptophan. A D gene is named only where the DNA matches it firmly.

V: TRBV28; J: TRBJ1-1; D: -; CDR3: CASSAGRMNTEAFF
V: TRBV4-2; J: TRBJ2-5; D: TRBD2; CDR3: CASSTLAGGEETQYF
V: TRBV29-1; J: TRBJ2-1; D: -; CDR3: CSADQVGQNEQFF
V: TRBV25-1; J: TRBJ2-5; D: TRBD2; CDR3: CASSEYLGLAGTETQYF
V: TRBV6-4; J: TRBJ2-2; D: -; CDR3: CASSSGEETGELFF
V: TRBV5-1; J: TRBJ2-1; D: TRBD2; CDR3: CASSLREGLKDEQFF
V: TRBV6-4; J: TRBJ2-1; D: TRBD2; CDR3: CASSDRAGGGNEQFF
V: TRBV6-1; J: TRBJ2-7; D: -; CDR3: CASSVSSDSYEQYF
V: TRBV7-3; J: TRBJ2-6; D: -; CDR3: CASSWGRSSGANVLTF
V: TRBV29-1; J: TRBJ2-2; D: -; CDR3: CSVELTSAGELFF
V: TRBV11-2; J: TRBJ2-7; D: -; CDR3: CASSSFTAYEQYF
V: TRBV19; J: TRBJ1-1; D: -; CDR3: CASSIGREDEAFF
V: TRBV6-1; J: TRBJ1-1; D: -; CDR3: CASSYETAAGTEAFF
V: TRBV4-2; J: TRBJ2-5; D: -; CDR3: CASSREETQYF
V: TRBV3-1; J: TRBJ1-2; D: -; CDR3: CASSQLSAGGFNYGYTF
V: TRBV7-3; J: TRBJ2-2; D: -; CDR3: CASSLFRTGELFF
V: TRBV5-6; J: TRBJ1-1; D: -; CDR3: CASSFRAIMGTEAFF
V: TRBV3-1; J: TRBJ1-1; D: TRBD1; CDR3: CASSQFRTGKNTEAFF
V: TRBV20-1; J: TRBJ2-3; D: -; CDR3: CSARRGGADTQYF
V: TRBV28; J: TRBJ2-1; D: TRBD2; CDR3: CASSLLAGGHNEQFF
V: TRBV7-2; J: TRBJ2-3; D: -; CDR3: CASSLGLVEDTQYF
V: TRBV15; J: TRBJ2-7; D: -; CDR3: CATSPSAGTEQYF
V: TRBV27; J: TRBJ2-7; D: -; CDR3: CASSLSFRTDSYEQYF
V: TRBV20-1; J: TRBJ1-3; D: -; CDR3: CSALQDRIPGNTIYF
V: TRBV12-3/TRBV12-4; J: TRBJ2-2; D: -; CDR3: CASRKGVTGELFF
V: TRBV5-1; J: TRBJ2-2; D: -; CDR3: CASSLPGPLDTWELFF
V: TRBV12-3/TRBV12-4; J: TRBJ2-5; D: -; CDR3: CASSFEDLVETQYF
V: TRBV28; J: TRBJ1-1; D: TRBD1; CDR3: CASSPRGAGGGTEAFF
V: TRBV20-1; J: TRBJ2-1; D: TRBD2; CDR3: CSAEKAGGPYNEQFF
V: TRBV5-6; J: TRBJ2-2; D: -; CDR3: CASTPPQGWLNTGELFF
V: TRBV30; J: TRBJ2-3; D: TRBD1; CDR3: CAWSQDRGQWTDTQYF
V: TRBV20-1; J: TRBJ2-7; D: -; CDR3: CSAGTYLGYEQYF